The 11 T cell receptor beta chains listed next were all sequenced from one sample in a study of cytomegalovirus exposure and HLA in healthy donors. The PCR ran on 60 Vbeta and 13 Jbeta primers. Only in-frame clones appear in the TCRdb table, and some are missing; sequencing was by immunoSEQ multiplex PCR. The repertoire consists of around 65,000 clones, with roughly 77% occurring once and the leading ten covering approximately 4.3%. The sample taken for sequencing was PBMCs. These receptors were obtained from a woman aged 25 to 45 in good health and CMV-seronegative.

This chain joins TRBV28 and TRBJ1-1; 8 nucleotides line up with TRBD1. CDR3 size: 14 residues. V was clipped by 4 bases and J by 5 bases; unmatched bases: 6. Germline CDR1 MDHEN, CDR2 SYDVKM. The CDR3 protein is CASSSQGAITEAFF. DNA for the CDR3: TGTGCCAGCAGTTCGCAGGGGGCAATTACTGAAGCTTTCTTT.

The chain is built from TRBV29-1 and TRBJ1-2, with D hard to call. Germline V gene lookup returns CDR1 SQVTM and CDR2 ANQGSEA. This CDR3 contains 11 residues. V was cut by 5 bases and J by 2 bases, with 6 bases left in between. CDR3 sequence (DNA): TGCAGCGTTCCCCCAAACTATGGCTACACCTTC. Translation: CSVPPNYGYTF.

The chain couples TRBV6-5 to TRBJ2-7; TRBD1 matches at 12 bases. CDR1 and CDR2 from the germline V gene are MNHEY and SVGAGI. This CDR3 comprises 14 residues. The J segment lost 5 bases and the V segment lost 2 bases, leaving 1 base of the junction unmatched. This CDR3 is CASSYGTGGDEQYF. For the CDR3, the DNA is TGTGCCAGCAGTTACGGGACAGGGGGCGACGAGCAGTACTTC.

This clone has just a few counts. The chain is built from TRBV29-1 and TRBJ2-7; D remains unclear. Germline-derived CDR1 and CDR2 are SQVTM and ANQGSEA. The CDR3 is 15 residues long. V lost 0 bases, J lost 3 bases, and 15 bases lay in between. CDR3 bases: TGCAGCGTTGAAGATCAACGTGAAGGAGACTACGAGCAGTACTTC. Its protein is CSVEDQREGDYEQYF.

The chain has TRBV2 and TRBJ1-5, with 9 bases aligning to TRBD1. CDR3 length: 15 residues. Germline lookup yields CDR1 SNHLY and CDR2 FYNNEI. Trimming cost V 6 bases and J 3 bases; bases outside gene matches: 6. In DNA, the CDR3 is TGTGCCAGCAGAGAACAGGGGGCGAACAATCAGCCCCAGCATTTT. Its protein product is CASREQGANNQPQHF.

The chain recombines TRBV29-1 with TRBJ2-2, with a possible D match to TRBD2 (5 bases). The ends were cut back, 3 bases at V and 5 bases at J, with 7 bases in the middle. This CDR3 contains 12 residues. Germline V lookup: CDR1 SQVTM, CDR2 ANQGSEA. CDR3 DNA sequence: TGCAGCGTTGATGGCGGGACCGGGGAGCTGTTTTTT. Translation gives CSVDGGTGELFF.

This clone was observed a single time. This sequence joins TRBV4-1 and TRBJ2-3, with 14 bases aligning to TRBD2. From germline, CDR1 is MGHRA and CDR2 YSYEKL. The CDR3 contains 20 residues. J lost 4 bases, V lost 3 bases, and 15 bases had no gene match. DNA for the CDR3: TGCGCCAGCAGCCAGACCGGACTAGCGGGAGGACCTGTGGGGGCAGATACGCAGTATTTT. It is translated as CASSQTGLAGGPVGADTQYF.

The chain uses TRBV7-9 and TRBJ1-6, with TRBD1 identical over 7 bases. Germline CDR1 is SEHNR and CDR2 is FQNEAQ (reference sequence). V lost 5 bases to trimming and J lost 9 bases; unmatched junction nucleotides: 10. The CDR3 length is 15 residues. The CDR3 DNA reads TGTGCCAGCAGCCAAACAGGGGTATTAGGTTCACCCCTCCACTTT. Translation gives CASSQTGVLGSPLHF.

The genes are TRBV30 and TRBJ2-7, with D perhaps TRBD2 (7 bases). The V and J ends lost 1 base and 4 bases respectively, with 17 bases between them. The CDR3 runs 15 residues. Germline lookup yields CDR1 GTSNPN and CDR2 SVGIG (reference sequence). CDR3: CAWSASARGGYEQYF. The DNA of the CDR3 is TGTGCCTGGAGTGCCTCGGCGAGGGGGGGTTACGAGCAGTACTTC.

The chain links TRBV29-1 to TRBJ1-2; tentative D call: TRBD1 (6 bases). The CDR3 sequence is 11 residues long. Germline CDR1 SQVTM, CDR2 ANQGSEA. V was pared by 6 bases and J by 10 bases, with 15 bases between. Here the CDR3 DNA reads TGCAGCGTAGTGAGGGACATGGACTACACCTTC. The encoded protein is CSVVRDMDYTF.

The chain joins TRBV6-1 to TRBJ1-5, with 11 positions matching TRBD1. CDR3 length: 16 residues. Germline V gene lookup returns CDR1 MNHNS and CDR2 SASEGT. V was pared by 4 bases and J by 6 bases, with 8 bases of the junction left unmatched. CDR3 in amino acids: CASSARDRGSVQPQHF. Here the CDR3 DNA reads TGTGCCAGCAGTGCCCGGGACAGGGGGTCGGTTCAGCCCCAGCATTTT.